Below are 24 T cell receptor beta chains sequenced from a single sample in a study of T cell responses to AZD1222 COVID-19 vaccine. Profiled with immunoSEQ multiplex PCR; TCRdb holds only in-frame clones, not every one. Of 90,000 to 100,000 clones in the sample, roughly 86% were seen once. The material sequenced was peripheral blood, taken 28 days after the second AZD1222 dose. The receptors shown here come from an adult who received the AZD1222 COVID-19 vaccine.

The chain recombines TRBV27 with TRBJ1-5, with D unclear. Germline V gene lookup returns CDR1 MNHEY and CDR2 SMNVEV (reference sequence). The germline V and J ends were trimmed by 4 bases and 0 bases, with 19 bases remaining between them. CDR3 length equals 18 residues. CDR3 DNA sequence: TGTGCCAGCAGTTCCCTACAAGGGTTACCCTCTAGCAATCAGCCCCAGCATTTT. Its translation: CASSSLQGLPSSNQPQHF.

CDR3 bases: TGCGCCAGCAGCATACAGGGCGGGGAGACCCAGTACTTC. Protein sequence: CASSIQGGETQYF. V is TRBV5-1 and J is TRBJ2-5; D possibly corresponds to TRBD1 (6 bases). Trimming left V 4 bases short and J 5 bases short, with 12 bases between. The CDR3 consists of 13 residues. Germline CDR1 SGHRS, CDR2 YFSETQ. Full variable domain (missing parts from reference TRBV5-1 and TRBJ2-5): KAGVTQTPRYLIKTRGQQVTLSCSPISGHRSVSWYQQTPGQGLQFLFEYFSETQRNKGNFPGRFSGRQFSNSRSEMNVSTLELGDSALYLCASSIQGGETQYFGPGTRLLVL.

This clone was found a few times. CDR3 protein: CASSSRGTNEKLFF. CDR3 bases: TGTGCCAGCAGCTCAAGGGGGACAAATGAAAAACTGTTTTTT. V gene TRBV7-2 combines with J gene TRBJ1-4; D possibly corresponds to TRBD1 (6 bases). This CDR3 spans 14 amino acids. The germline gives CDR1 SGHTA, CDR2 FQGNSA. With 4 bases removed from V and 5 bases from J, the gap between germline ends came to 11 bases.

The chain is built from TRBV6-4 and TRBJ1-1, with TRBD1 identical over 7 bases. The V segment lost 5 bases and the J segment 0 bases; nucleotides outside the gene matches: 6. Germline V lookup: CDR1 MRHNA, CDR2 SNTAGT. CDR3 size: 15 residues. The CDR3: CASSLNRGLNTEAFF. The CDR3 DNA follows: TGTGCCAGCAGTCTTAACAGGGGCTTGAACACTGAAGCTTTCTTT.

This chain connects TRBV30 to TRBJ2-7; maybe TRBD1 (6 bases). CDR3 size: 13 residues. Between the trimmed V and J ends, which lost 5 bases and 6 bases, there was a span of 17 bases. Germline V gives CDR1 GTSNPN, CDR2 SVGIG (reference sequence). CDR3 nucleotides: TGTGCCTGGGACGTTGGGGGCCAAATCGAGCAGTACTTC. Protein product: CAWDVGGQIEQYF.

This clone occurred once. This chain connects TRBV28 to TRBJ1-1; D is uncertain. From germline, CDR1 is MDHEN and CDR2 SYDVKM. The CDR3 contains 13 residues. Trimming took off 5 bases at V and 1 base at J, with 8 bases between the two ends. The CDR3 reads CASSDVRNTEAFF. The CDR3 coding sequence is TGTGCCAGCAGTGACGTCAGGAACACTGAAGCTTTCTTT.

This clone came up a few times. The V gene is TRBV4-2, the J gene TRBJ1-2, with TRBD1 matching over 10 bases. V shed 1 base and J 4 bases; nucleotides not matched to a gene: 3. The germline V gene encodes CDR1 LGHNA and CDR2 YNFKEQ. The CDR3 length is 15 residues. As DNA, the CDR3 is TGTGCCAGCAGCCAAGCCGGGACAGGGGCCTATGGCTACACCTTC. This translates into CASSQAGTGAYGYTF.

The rearrangement uses TRBV28 and TRBJ2-2; perhaps TRBD2 as D (7 bases). The germline V gene has CDR1 MDHEN and CDR2 SYDVKM. Trimming stripped 3 bases from V and 5 bases from J, with 16 bases between. There are 16 residues in the CDR3. CDR3 residues: CASSFDRGALTGELFF. In nucleotides, the CDR3 is TGTGCCAGCAGTTTTGATCGGGGGGCGCTAACCGGGGAGCTGTTTTTT.

The chain joins TRBV11-3 to TRBJ2-1, with a weak D call TRBD1 (6 bases). The CDR3 consists of 14 residues. The V end was cut by 5 bases, the J end by 0 bases, with 8 bases between. The germline V gene has CDR1 SGHNT and CDR2 YENEEA. CDR3 sequence: CASSKGVSYNEQFF. In nucleotides, the CDR3 is TGTGCCAGCAGCAAGGGGGTCTCCTACAATGAGCAGTTCTTC.

This chain connects TRBV11-3 to TRBJ1-1; 11 nucleotides line up with TRBD1. V gave up 0 bases and J gave up 5 bases; unmatched junction bases: 2. Germline loops: CDR1 SGHNT, CDR2 YENEEA. This CDR3 contains 15 residues. DNA for the CDR3: TGTGCCAGCAGCTTAGACGGGACAGGGGGGACTGAAGCTTTCTTT. Translation gives CASSLDGTGGTEAFF.

V and J are TRBV3-1 (or the pseudogene TRBV3-2) and TRBJ1-2; D is uncertain. The CDR3 length is 15 residues. Germline V lookup: CDR1 LGHDT, CDR2 YNNKEL (reference sequence). V was shortened by 1 base and J by 1 base, with 10 bases between the two germline ends. The CDR3 region has the DNA TGTGCCAGCAGCCAAGGCGTTGGGATTAACTATGGCTACACCTTC. This codes for CASSQGVGINYGYTF.

This sequence joins TRBV5-1 and TRBJ1-2; 7 bases map to TRBD1. Germline V lookup: CDR1 SGHRS, CDR2 YFSETQ. Germline trimming cut 1 base from V and 3 bases from J; bases unmatched to any gene: 9. The CDR3 contains 16 residues. Here the CDR3 DNA reads TGCGCCAGCAGCTTGATTACAGGGGAAGGGGACTATGGCTACACCTTC. Translated, it gives CASSLITGEGDYGYTF.

The rearrangement uses TRBV7-8 and TRBJ1-3; D not certain. CDR3 length: 16 amino acids. The V gene lost 4 bases and the J gene lost 1 base, with 14 bases spanning the gap. Germline CDR1 SGHVS, CDR2 FQNEAQ. The CDR3 DNA sequence: TGTGCCAGCAGCTATCGGCCCACACAATCTGGAAACACCATATATTTT. It yields the protein CASSYRPTQSGNTIYF.

The chain carries TRBV9 and TRBJ1-6; the D is unclear. CDR1 SGDLS and CDR2 YYNGEE come from the germline V gene. The CDR3 covers 12 residues. Trimming removed 5 bases at V and 7 bases at J, with 7 bases between. For the CDR3, the DNA is TGTGCCAGCAGAAAGTTGAATTCACCCCTCCACTTT. Its translation is CASRKLNSPLHF.

The chain recombines TRBV7-8 with TRBJ2-3, with 13 bases matching TRBD2. CDR1 and CDR2 from the germline V gene are SGHVS and FQNEAQ. This CDR3 region has 14 residues. Trimming at V came to 3 bases and at J to 9 bases, leaving 3 bases not matched to a gene. The CDR3 nucleotides are TGTGCCAGCAGCTTCGGACTAGCGGGAGACACGCAGTATTTT. Translated: CASSFGLAGDTQYF.

The J gene is TRBJ1-2, the V gene TRBV3-1 (or the pseudogene TRBV3-2); weak D call: TRBD1 (5 bases). This CDR3 contains 13 residues. Germline CDR1 and CDR2: LGHDT and YNNKEL (reference sequence). The V end was cut by 4 bases, the J end by 7 bases, with 13 bases between. DNA of the CDR3: TGTGCCAGCAGCCCCTGGGGGGGAAGTGGCTACACCTTC. Protein: CASSPWGGSGYTF.

This clone was recorded a few times. The CDR3 is CASSSGELTGELFF. As DNA, the CDR3 is TGTGCCAGCAGTTCCGGAGAGCTTACCGGGGAGCTGTTTTTT. The chain links TRBV3-1 (or the pseudogene TRBV3-2) to TRBJ2-2; D uncertain. There are 14 residues in the CDR3. Germline assignment: CDR1 LGHDT and CDR2 YNNKEL (reference sequence). The V gene lost 6 bases and the J gene lost 5 bases, with 13 bases spanning the gap.

The rearrangement links TRBV2 to TRBJ2-1; D unclear. Trimming left V 4 bases short and J 0 bases short, with 10 bases between. CDR3 length: 15 residues. Per germline, CDR1 SNHLY and CDR2 FYNNEI. The CDR3 spells CASSAGQSSYNEQFF. DNA for the CDR3: TGTGCCAGCAGTGCCGGGCAAAGCTCCTACAATGAGCAGTTCTTC.

The chain joins TRBV19 to TRBJ1-5; a possible D gene is TRBD1 (5 bases). In germline, CDR1 is LNHDA, CDR2 SQIVND (reference sequence). This CDR3 contains 14 residues. V lost 6 bases to trimming and J lost 7 bases, with 16 bases between them. This CDR3 is CASRNMGGVQPQHF. The DNA for the CDR3 is TGTGCCAGTAGGAACATGGGGGGGGTCCAGCCCCAGCATTTT.

The chain links TRBV28 to TRBJ1-4; 9 bases are a match to TRBD1. Germline V gene data show CDR1 as MDHEN and CDR2 as SYDVKM. This CDR3 has 15 amino acids. Trimming took 5 bases from V and 7 from J; bases not matched to a gene: 8. The CDR3: CASSLFHRGPEKLFF. The CDR3 region has the DNA TGTGCCAGCAGTCTTTTCCACAGGGGGCCTGAAAAACTGTTTTTT.

This clone was recorded only once. The rearrangement uses TRBV29-1 and TRBJ2-5, with D possibly being TRBD2 (5 bases). V was cut by 4 bases and J by 5 bases, with 20 bases left in between. CDR1 is SQVTM and CDR2 is ANQGSEA in the germline V gene. This CDR3 comprises 15 residues. The CDR3: CSVVSRGLGKETQYF. Here the CDR3 DNA reads TGCAGCGTTGTATCGAGAGGGTTGGGGAAGGAGACCCAGTACTTC.

The rearrangement links TRBV7-9 to TRBJ2-7; 9 nucleotides agree with TRBD1. The CDR3 totals 15 residues. From germline, CDR1 is SEHNR and CDR2 FQNEAQ (reference sequence). V shed 6 bases, J shed 2 bases, and the junction held 8 bases outside the gene matches. The CDR3 loop is CASSSRQGGTYEQYF. The DNA of the CDR3 is TGTGCCAGCAGTTCCCGACAGGGGGGTACCTACGAGCAGTACTTC.

The gene calls are TRBV19 and TRBJ1-2; D might be TRBD1 (5 bases). Looked up from germline, CDR1 is LNHDA and CDR2 is SQIVND (reference sequence). CDR3 length: 14 amino acids. The V end lost 6 bases, the J end lost 4 bases, and 15 bases lay between the germline ends. The CDR3 loop is CASRKNSGGYGYTF. CDR3 DNA: TGTGCCAGTAGGAAGAACAGCGGGGGCTATGGCTACACCTTC.

This sequence joins TRBV6-2 or TRBV6-3 and TRBJ1-5, with D hard to call. Trimming shortened V by 2 bases and J by 7 bases, and 9 bases separated the two germline ends. CDR3 size: 13 residues. Germline CDR1 reads MNHEY; CDR2 reads SVGEGT. The CDR3: CASSYAGWQPQHF. The CDR3 DNA reads TGTGCCAGCAGTTACGCGGGTTGGCAGCCCCAGCATTTT.